The rows below give T cell receptor beta chains drawn from one sample of a study of T-cell reconstitution after alpha-beta-depleted transplantation in children. TCRdb re-called the PCR reads with MiXCR, one entry per CDR3 protein. The sample contains over 400,000 distinct CDR3 sequences, 12% of which appear only once. The input for sequencing was PBMCs from the stem cell graft donor, taken from the stem cell graft. All receptors come from a human donor who donated a stem cell graft to a child with combined immunodeficiency. Both conserved end residues are part of each CDR3. D genes are given only for firm matches. The size of a clone is reported for some rows only, either as once, few or many, or as a class for expanded clones.

D: .
size: .
J: TRBJ1-2
V: TRBV6-5
CDR3: CASSYSRGRPYGYTF
DNA: TGTGCCAGCAGTTACTCTCGCGGCAGGCCCTATGGCTACACCTTC

D: TRBD2
size: few
J: TRBJ2-1
V: TRBV27
CDR3: CASSSGLAGDLDNEQFF
DNA: TGTGCCAGCAGCTCCGGACTAGCGGGAGATCTCGACAATGAGCAGTTCTTC

D: .
size: many
J: TRBJ2-7
V: TRBV5-1
CDR3: CASSPANTRSSYEQYF
DNA: TGCGCCAGCAGCCCTGCCAACACCCGGAGCTCCTACGAGCAGTACTTC

D: .
size: few
J: TRBJ1-2
V: TRBV7-9
CDR3: CASSSSRAGGADYGYTF
DNA: TGTGCCAGCAGCTCGAGCCGGGCGGGGGGCGCAGACTATGGCTACACCTTC

D: TRBD1
size: .
J: TRBJ1-2
V: TRBV30
CDR3: CAWSVWDRGYGYTF
DNA: TGTGCCTGGAGCGTTTGGGACAGGGGCTATGGCTACACCTTC

D: TRBD2
size: few
J: TRBJ2-5
V: TRBV5-1
CDR3: CASSSRRGQETQYF
DNA: TGCGCCAGCAGCTCCCGGCGGGGGCAAGAGACCCAGTACTTC

D: .
size: few
J: TRBJ2-4
V: TRBV20-1
CDR3: CSARDVALAKNIQYF
DNA: TGCAGTGCTAGAGATGTAGCCTTAGCCAAAAACATTCAGTACTTC

D: TRBD1
size: few
J: TRBJ2-7
V: TRBV5-1
CDR3: CASSLGQGARNEQYF
DNA: TGCGCCAGCAGCTTGGGACAGGGGGCGAGAAATGAGCAGTACTTC

D: .
size: few
J: TRBJ1-4
V: TRBV4-3
CDR3: CASSQTLRVANEKLFF
DNA: TGCGCCAGCAGCCAAACCCTCAGGGTGGCTAATGAAAAACTGTTTTTT

D: .
size: .
J: TRBJ2-2
V: TRBV20-1
CDR3: CSARAVGELFF
DNA: TGCAGTGCTAGAGCCGTCGGGGAGCTGTTTTTT

D: .
size: few
J: TRBJ2-1
V: TRBV12-3/TRBV12-4
CDR3: CASSLYGAGYNEQFF
DNA: TGTGCCAGCAGTTTGTACGGGGCGGGCTACAATGAGCAGTTCTTC

D: .
size: .
J: TRBJ2-3
V: TRBV6-2/TRBV6-3
CDR3: CASNIQRGVVDTQYF
DNA: TGTGCCAGCAACATCCAGCGCGGGGTGGTCGATACGCAGTATTTT

D: TRBD1
size: .
J: TRBJ2-3
V: TRBV15
CDR3: CATSSGDSLYTDTQYF
DNA: TGTGCCACCAGCAGTGGGGACAGCCTTTACACAGATACGCAGTATTTT

D: .
size: .
J: TRBJ2-5
V: TRBV30
CDR3: CAWSVVLQETQYF
DNA: TGTGCCTGGAGTGTCGTACTCCAAGAGACCCAGTACTTC

D: .
size: .
J: TRBJ2-5
V: TRBV11-2
CDR3: CASSRTDNFRETQYF
DNA: TGTGCCAGCAGTAGGACAGATAACTTTAGAGAGACCCAGTACTTC

D: .
size: many
J: TRBJ2-7
V: TRBV29-1
CDR3: CSAILSYEQYF
DNA: TGCAGCGCTATTCTCTCCTACGAGCAGTACTTC

D: .
size: .
J: TRBJ2-1
V: TRBV20-1
CDR3: CSAVDPVGGVSSYNEQFF
DNA: TGCAGTGCGGTCGACCCTGTCGGGGGTGTCAGCTCCTACAATGAGCAGTTCTTC

D: .
size: .
J: TRBJ1-2
V: TRBV7-2
CDR3: CASSLWGLNYGYTF
DNA: TGTGCCAGCAGCTTATGGGGCCTCAACTATGGCTACACCTTC

D: .
size: .
J: TRBJ2-2
V: TRBV9
CDR3: CASSVAFGRAGELFF
DNA: TGTGCCAGCAGCGTCGCATTTGGTAGAGCCGGGGAGCTGTTTTTT

D: .
size: .
J: TRBJ2-3
V: TRBV9
CDR3: CASSAPGQAFSDTQYF
DNA: TGTGCCAGCAGCGCACCCGGGCAGGCGTTTTCCGATACGCAGTATTTT

D: .
size: few
J: TRBJ1-2
V: TRBV12-3/TRBV12-4
CDR3: CASSRGTPGGYTF
DNA: TGTGCCAGCAGTCGAGGGACACCCGGCGGTTACACCTTC

D: TRBD1
size: many
J: TRBJ2-7
V: TRBV12-3/TRBV12-4
CDR3: CASSLNGQGYEQYF
DNA: TGTGCCAGCAGTTTAAATGGACAGGGTTACGAGCAGTACTTC

D: TRBD2
size: many
J: TRBJ2-3
V: TRBV6-4
CDR3: CASSGDSGSGTDTQYF
DNA: TGTGCCAGCAGTGGGGATAGCGGGTCGGGCACAGATACGCAGTATTTT